The 26 T cell receptor beta chains given below trace back to one sample, sequenced in a study of blood T cell repertoires in COVID-19. Sequencing used immunoSEQ multiplex PCR; TCRdb keeps in-frame clones, though not all of them. The sample contains hundreds of thousands of clones, about 88% of which appear only once. Sequenced input: peripheral blood. Receptors were obtained from an older man with acute or convalescent COVID-19.

This chain uses TRBV14 with TRBJ2-1; a weak D match, TRBD1 (5 bases). The CDR3 has 18 amino acids. Germline V lookup: CDR1 SGHDN, CDR2 FVKESK. The V and J ends lost 0 bases and 5 bases respectively, with 20 bases between them. The CDR3 is CASSQDSPLYWGDNEQFF. CDR3 DNA sequence: TGTGCCAGCAGCCAAGATTCCCCCCTCTACTGGGGCGACAATGAGCAGTTCTTC.

The chain is built from TRBV6-2 or TRBV6-3 and TRBJ1-5, with 9 positions matching TRBD1. Trimming cost V 2 bases and J 3 bases; bases outside gene matches: 11. This CDR3 has 18 residues. The germline V gene encodes CDR1 MNHEY and CDR2 SVGEGT. This CDR3 reads CASSYRDRAKEDNQPQHF. In nucleotides, the CDR3 is TGTGCCAGCAGTTACAGGGACAGGGCAAAGGAAGACAATCAGCCCCAGCATTTT.

The V call is TRBV12-3 or TRBV12-4, the J call TRBJ2-3; maybe TRBD1 (5 bases). V was shortened by 10 bases and J by 6 bases, with 17 bases between the two germline ends. The CDR3 has 13 amino acids. CDR3: CATSRAIGDTQYF. CDR3 sequence (DNA): TGTGCCACCAGCAGGGCTATCGGGGATACGCAGTATTTT.

The chain employs TRBV4-2 and TRBJ2-2; tentatively, D is TRBD2 (5 bases). V was clipped by 0 bases and J by 7 bases, with 9 bases between them. Germline V gives CDR1 LGHNA, CDR2 YNFKEQ. The CDR3 is 14 amino acids. CDR3 region: CASSQDRGVGELFF. The CDR3 nucleotides are TGTGCCAGCAGCCAAGATCGGGGAGTCGGGGAGCTGTTTTTT.

The V gene is TRBV4-3, the J gene TRBJ2-3; possible D gene TRBD1, 5 bases. The V end lost 2 bases, the J end lost 1 base, and 10 bases lay between the germline ends. CDR1 LGHNA and CDR2 YSLEER come from the germline V gene. The CDR3 loop spans 15 amino acids. CDR3 sequence: CASSQSLGGTDTQYF. Written as DNA, the CDR3 is TGCGCCAGCAGCCAATCTTTAGGGGGCACAGATACGCAGTATTTT.

This clone came up a few times. The gene calls are TRBV29-1 and TRBJ2-1; a possible D gene is TRBD1 (6 bases). The V end lost 3 bases, the J end lost 4 bases, and 16 bases lay between the germline ends. The CDR3 consists of 15 residues. Germline loops: CDR1 SQVTM, CDR2 ANQGSEA. The DNA for the CDR3 is TGCAGCGTTGAGGCAGGGGAAGGGGGATACAATGAGCAGTTCTTC. Its protein is CSVEAGEGGYNEQFF.

The chain has TRBV5-5 and TRBJ2-7; 8 positions agree with TRBD2. CDR3 length equals 15 residues. The J segment lost 7 bases and the V segment lost 2 bases, leaving 11 bases of the junction unmatched. Germline lookup yields CDR1 SGHKS and CDR2 YYEKEE (reference sequence). The DNA for the CDR3 is TGTGCCAGCAGCTTCCCCGGGCGGGGGGTTGGTGAGCAGTACTTC. Its protein product is CASSFPGRGVGEQYF.

V usage is TRBV6-6 and J usage is TRBJ2-7; 11 bases fit TRBD2. CDR1 and CDR2 (germline): MNHNY, SVGAGI (reference sequence). This CDR3 is 15 amino acids long. The trim removed 6 bases at V and 0 bases at J, leaving 4 bases unmatched. The CDR3 DNA follows: TGTGCCAGCAGAGCTACTAGCGGGAGCTCCTACGAGCAGTACTTC. It is translated as CASRATSGSSYEQYF.

V and J are TRBV27 and TRBJ2-1; 9 bases match TRBD1. This CDR3 comprises 15 residues. Trimming at V came to 6 bases and at J to 4 bases, leaving 7 bases not matched to a gene. In germline, CDR1 is MNHEY, CDR2 SMNVEV (reference sequence). CDR3 nucleotide sequence: TGTGCCAGCAGCCACGGACAGGGGATGTACAATGAGCAGTTCTTC. Translated, it gives CASSHGQGMYNEQFF.

The rearrangement links TRBV28 to TRBJ2-3, with D tentatively TRBD2 (6 bases). This CDR3 is built from 16 residues. Germline V gene sequence: CDR1 MDHEN, CDR2 SYDVKM. V was cut by 7 bases and J by 0 bases, with 17 bases left in between. CDR3 bases: TGTGCCAGCACCCCCGGGGGTATTACTAGCACAGATACGCAGTATTTT. As protein: CASTPGGITSTDTQYF. Full variable domain (missing parts from reference TRBV28 and TRBJ2-3): DVKVTQSSRYLVKRTGEKVFLECVQDMDHENMFWYRQDPGLGLRLIYFSYDVKMKEKGDIPEGYSVSREKKERFSLILESASTNQTSMYLCASTPGGITSTDTQYFGPGTRLTVL.

This chain joins TRBV7-2 and TRBJ2-3; TRBD1 matches 8 bases. Germline V gene lookup returns CDR1 SGHTA and CDR2 FQGNSA. This CDR3 is built from 12 residues. Germline trimming cut 11 bases from V and 6 bases from J; bases unmatched to any gene: 7. The CDR3 sequence is CAGQGTGDTQYF. DNA for the CDR3: TGTGCCGGACAGGGTACGGGGGATACGCAGTATTTT. Looking up the rest from reference TRBV7-2 and TRBJ2-3 gives the full variable domain: GAGVSQSPSNKVTEKGKDVELRCDPISGHTALYWYRQSLGQGLEFLIYFQGNSAPDKSGLPSDRFSAERTGGSVSTLTIQRTQQEDSAVYLCAGQGTGDTQYFGPGTRLTVL.

The genes are TRBV10-1 and TRBJ1-1, with D uncertain. The CDR3 loop spans 13 amino acids. Germline CDR1 WNHNN, CDR2 SYGVQD (reference sequence). The ends were cut back, 4 bases at V and 4 bases at J, with 10 bases in the middle. The DNA of the CDR3 is TGCGCCAGCAGTGGGTCACTCGGCACTGAAGCTTTCTTT. It specifies CASSGSLGTEAFF.

The chain uses TRBV10-2 and TRBJ2-5; 14 nucleotides match TRBD2. J was trimmed by 4 bases and V by 5 bases; bases with no gene match: 3. The length of the CDR3 is 15 residues. Germline values: CDR1 WSHSY, CDR2 SAAADI. The CDR3 DNA reads TGCGCCAGCAGTTATGGACTAGCGGGAGGAGAGACCCAGTACTTC. Translation gives CASSYGLAGGETQYF.

This chain joins TRBV2 and TRBJ1-2; no reliable D call. Trimming left V 6 bases short and J 8 bases short, with 19 bases between. There are 14 residues in the CDR3. Germline V gene sequence: CDR1 SNHLY, CDR2 FYNNEI. The CDR3 region is CASRSPFEARGYTF. The CDR3 nucleotides read TGTGCCAGCAGGTCCCCCTTTGAGGCGAGAGGCTACACCTTC.

The V call is TRBV7-2, the J call TRBJ2-2; a weak D match, TRBD2 (6 bases). The CDR3 is 13 residues long. CDR1 and CDR2 from the germline V gene are SGHTA and FQGNSA. V shed 5 bases and J shed 6 bases, with 10 bases lying between them. CDR3 DNA: TGTGCCAGCAGCCCGGACTACCCCGGGGAGCTGTTTTTT. Its translation is CASSPDYPGELFF.

The gene calls are TRBV7-2 and TRBJ1-1; D is ambiguous. Germline-derived CDR1 and CDR2 are SGHTA and FQGNSA. This CDR3 comprises 13 residues. Deletions cut 1 base from V and 4 bases from J, with 7 bases between. CDR3 nucleotides: TGTGCCAGCAGCTTAGATAAGAGCACTGAAGCTTTCTTT. This codes for CASSLDKSTEAFF. Drawing the rest from reference TRBV7-2 and TRBJ1-1, the complete variable domain is GAGVSQSPSNKVTEKGKDVELRCDPISGHTALYWYRQSLGQGLEFLIYFQGNSAPDKSGLPSDRFSAERTGGSVSTLTIQRTQQEDSAVYLCASSLDKSTEAFFGQGTRLTVV.

V is TRBV19 and J is TRBJ2-1, with D tentatively TRBD2 (5 bases). CDR3 length: 15 amino acids. V was cut by 3 bases and J by 2 bases, with 11 bases left in between. The germline V gene encodes CDR1 LNHDA and CDR2 SQIVND (reference sequence). The CDR3 spells CASSILEATYNEQFF. The CDR3 coding sequence is TGTGCCAGTAGTATCTTGGAGGCTACCTACAATGAGCAGTTCTTC.

This clone occurred once. The chain is built from TRBV7-2 and TRBJ2-1; 12 bases match TRBD2. V shed 4 bases and J 10 bases; nucleotides not matched to a gene: 14. Germline loops: CDR1 SGHTA, CDR2 FQGNSA. This CDR3 has 17 amino acids. CDR3 coding DNA: TGTGCCAGCAGCTCCCGAACTCCTAGCGGGGGGGCCGGGGAGCAGTTCTTC. Its translation: CASSSRTPSGGAGEQFF.

The chain uses TRBV9 and TRBJ2-3, with 12 bases aligning to TRBD2. Per the germline V gene, CDR1 is SGDLS and CDR2 is YYNGEE. V gave up 2 bases and J gave up 6 bases; unmatched junction bases: 4. The CDR3 has 15 amino acids. The CDR3 DNA sequence: TGTGCCAGCAGCGTGGGACTAGCGGGCAGGGATACGCAGTATTTT. Its translation: CASSVGLAGRDTQYF.

This clone was seen a single time. V and J are TRBV10-3 and TRBJ2-6; 10 bases line up with TRBD1. Germline assignment: CDR1 ENHRY and CDR2 SYGVKD. The trim removed 2 bases at V and 8 bases at J, leaving 9 bases unmatched. This CDR3 is built from 17 residues. CDR3 residues: CAISEDRGRLYTNVLTF. CDR3 sequence (DNA): TGTGCCATCAGTGAGGACAGGGGGCGCTTATATACCAACGTCCTGACTTTC.

The rearrangement joins TRBV18 to TRBJ2-1; 13 bases fit TRBD2. The V and J ends lost 4 bases and 0 bases, in that order; junction bases with no gene match: 15. The CDR3 is 21 residues long. Germline V gives CDR1 KGHSH, CDR2 LQKENI. The CDR3 DNA reads as TGTGCCAGCTCACTATCACCCGGGACTAGCGGGATGGGGGCCTCCTACAATGAGCAGTTCTTC. This translates into CASSLSPGTSGMGASYNEQFF.

This chain links TRBV18 with TRBJ2-1; the D gene is possibly TRBD1 (5 bases). The CDR3 has 12 amino acids. V lost 2 bases, J lost 8 bases, and 7 bases lay in between. Germline CDR1 and CDR2: KGHSH and LQKENI. The CDR3 sequence: CASSPGAHEQFF. The CDR3 DNA reads as TGTGCCAGCTCACCAGGGGCACATGAGCAGTTCTTC.

The CDR3 sequence: CAWSVKRSYNSPLHF. In nucleotides, the CDR3 is TGTGCCTGGAGTGTAAAGCGCTCCTATAATTCACCCCTCCACTTT. This chain connects TRBV30 to TRBJ1-6; D is uncertain. CDR3 length: 15 residues. CDR1 GTSNPN and CDR2 SVGIG come from the germline V gene (reference sequence). The V end was cut by 0 bases, the J end by 0 bases, with 6 bases between.

The V and J genes are TRBV4-2 and TRBJ2-7; 12 bases match TRBD2. The CDR3 contains 17 residues. V gave up 4 bases and J gave up 4 bases; unmatched junction bases: 11. Germline assignment: CDR1 LGHNA and CDR2 YNFKEQ. The chain's CDR3 is CASSPGLAGQGLYEQYF. DNA of the CDR3: TGTGCCAGCAGCCCCGGACTAGCGGGGCAGGGCTTGTACGAGCAGTACTTC.

The chain links TRBV24-1 to TRBJ2-2, with TRBD1 identical over 9 bases. V was pared by 4 bases and J by 4 bases, with 3 bases of the junction left unmatched. The germline gives CDR1 KGHDR, CDR2 SFDVKD. The CDR3 sequence is 15 residues long. CDR3 residues: CATSEGQGITGELFF. CDR3 DNA sequence: TGTGCCACCAGTGAAGGACAGGGGATCACCGGGGAGCTGTTTTTT.

The chain links TRBV5-4 to TRBJ2-7; 8 bases agree with TRBD2. Germline CDR1 is SGHNT and CDR2 is YYREEE (reference sequence). Losses at the gene ends were 2 bases for V and 0 bases for J; bases not matched to a gene: 4. This CDR3 has 15 residues. The CDR3 spells CASSFGGASSYEQYF. CDR3 DNA: TGTGCCAGCAGCTTCGGGGGGGCGAGCTCCTACGAGCAGTACTTC.